The 26 T cell receptor beta chains presented below share a single source sample, sequenced in a study of blood T cells in healthy people across ages. Combining a sample-barcoded 5' primer with a J-beta primer mix, a second PCR ran for 7 to 11 cycles. TCRdb analysed the 5' RACE reads with MiXCR anew, one entry per CDR3 protein. Among about 1.1 million distinct CDR3 sequences, 35% to 45% were seen once, and the ten largest hold 10% to 15%. Sequenced material: blood. Receptor source: a man between 18 and 29 years old in good health.

This chain links TRBV4-1 with TRBJ1-2; TRBD1 matches 10 bases. Germline values: CDR1 MGHRA, CDR2 YSYEKL. CDR3 length: 14 residues. V lost 7 bases to trimming and J lost 2 bases; unmatched junction nucleotides: 4. The CDR3, as DNA: TGCGCCAGCAAAAGGGACAGGGGAAACTATGGCTACACCTTC. Its translation is CASKRDRGNYGYTF.

About this clonotype itself: A read error is possible here, since a much larger clone lies one base away. V and J are TRBV6-5 and TRBJ2-3; tentatively, D is TRBD1 (6 bases). The germline gives CDR1 MNHEY, CDR2 SVGAGI. The CDR3 is 15 amino acids. The ends were cut back, 7 bases at V and 3 bases at J, with 17 bases in the middle. CDR3 amino acids: CASKDGQGNTDTQYF. The DNA of the CDR3 is TGTGCCAGCAAGGATGGGCAGGGGAATACAGATACGCAGTATTTT.

This clonotype was counted only a few times. V and J are TRBV11-2 and TRBJ2-1; D gene unclear. The V end lost 5 bases, the J end lost 0 bases, and 11 bases lay between the germline ends. Germline-derived CDR1 and CDR2 are SGHAT and FQNNGV. This CDR3 spans 15 amino acids. Here the CDR3 DNA reads TGTGCCAGCAGCCCAGACCCCCTCTCCTACAATGAGCAGTTCTTC. Encoded protein: CASSPDPLSYNEQFF.

The V and J genes are TRBV6-2 or TRBV6-3 and TRBJ1-5; 7 bases align to TRBD1. V lost 6 bases to trimming and J lost 1 base; unmatched junction nucleotides: 3. The V gene's germline CDR1 is MNHEY and CDR2 SVGEGT. The CDR3 covers 14 residues. The chain's CDR3 is CASREQGSNQPQHF. The CDR3 DNA reads as TGTGCCAGCAGGGAACAGGGGAGCAATCAGCCCCAGCATTTT.

This clonotype came up a few times. The CDR3 coding sequence is TGTGCCAGTAGGGAAGCCAATTCACCCCTCCACTTT. It codes for CASREANSPLHF. The chain couples TRBV19 to TRBJ1-6; D unresolved. CDR3 length equals 12 residues. From germline, CDR1 is LNHDA and CDR2 SQIVND (reference sequence). V was shortened by 6 bases and J by 7 bases, with 7 bases between the two germline ends.

This clonotype was observed many times. CDR3 loop: CSVDSADRAPYGYTF. CDR3 DNA sequence: TGCAGCGTTGACAGTGCGGACAGGGCGCCCTATGGCTACACCTTC. The rearrangement joins TRBV29-1 to TRBJ1-2, with TRBD1 identical over 8 bases. CDR3 length: 15 amino acids. CDR1 and CDR2 from the germline V gene are SQVTM and ANQGSEA. Trimming cost V 3 bases and J 4 bases; bases outside gene matches: 10. The variable domain in full, with the rest retrieved from reference TRBV29-1 and TRBJ1-2, is SAVISQKPSRDICQRGTSLTIQCQVDSQVTMMFWYRQQPGQSLTLIATANQGSEATYESGFVIDKFPISRPNLTFSTLTVSNMSPEDSSIYLCSVDSADRAPYGYTFGSGTRLTVV.

This chain joins TRBV6-5 and TRBJ1-2; D not resolved. This CDR3 has 11 amino acids. Germline lookup yields CDR1 MNHEY and CDR2 SVGAGI. The V and J ends lost 4 bases and 5 bases respectively, with 5 bases between them. Written as DNA, the CDR3 is TGTGCCAGCAGTTCTCAATATGGCTACACCTTC. Residues: CASSSQYGYTF.

This clonotype was observed a few times. This chain connects TRBV20-1 to TRBJ1-1, with D tentatively TRBD1 (5 bases). Per the germline V gene, CDR1 is DFQATT and CDR2 is SNEGSKA (reference sequence). V was trimmed by 1 base and J by 0 bases, leaving 12 bases between them. This CDR3 region has 15 residues. CDR3: CSARVGGDLNTEAFF. The CDR3 nucleotides read TGCAGTGCTAGAGTTGGGGGGGACCTGAACACTGAAGCTTTCTTT.

A few counts support this clonotype. The chain is built from TRBV6-5 and TRBJ2-1, with D unclear. The length of the CDR3 is 12 residues. The germline V gene has CDR1 MNHEY and CDR2 SVGAGI. With 6 bases removed from V and 7 bases from J, the gap between germline ends came to 10 bases. CDR3 sequence: CASRNWVNEQFF. The CDR3 DNA is TGTGCCAGCAGGAATTGGGTAAATGAGCAGTTCTTC.

This clonotype has more than one count but fewer than ten. This rearrangement joins TRBV5-5 to TRBJ2-7; D not resolved. The CDR3 is made up of 12 amino acids. Germline loops: CDR1 SGHKS, CDR2 YYEKEE (reference sequence). V was clipped by 4 bases and J by 2 bases, with 7 bases between them. The CDR3 nucleotides read TGTGCCAGCAGCATGACCACCTACGAGCAGTACTTC. It codes for CASSMTTYEQYF.

This clonotype was observed a handful of times. V is TRBV6-5 and J is TRBJ1-2; D is possibly TRBD1 (6 bases). Germline loops: CDR1 MNHEY, CDR2 SVGAGI. The CDR3 sequence is 16 residues long. With 4 bases removed from V and 2 bases from J, the gap between germline ends came to 17 bases. The CDR3 protein is CASSLGYGTSNYGYTF. In nucleotides, the CDR3 is TGTGCCAGCAGTTTGGGCTATGGGACAAGCAACTATGGCTACACCTTC.

This clonotype turned up a few times. CDR3 amino acids: CAIQKGLGRANYGYTF. The DNA for the CDR3 is TGTGCCATACAAAAGGGTTTGGGTCGAGCTAACTATGGCTACACCTTC. This sequence joins TRBV6-1 and TRBJ1-2; D gene ambiguous. Germline CDR1 and CDR2: MNHNS and SASEGT. V lost 10 bases, J lost 0 bases, and 21 bases lay in between. This CDR3 has 16 amino acids.

The genes are TRBV4-3 and TRBJ1-2; D is perhaps TRBD1 (5 bases). Germline CDR1 and CDR2: LGHNA and YSLEER. Trimming pared 2 bases from V and 1 base from J, leaving 17 bases between. The CDR3 extends over 17 amino acids. CDR3 DNA: TGCGCCAGCAGCCAAACAGGCCCGACGCTTCTTAACTATGGCTACACCTTC. Translating it yields CASSQTGPTLLNYGYTF.

The V and J genes are TRBV5-5 and TRBJ2-2; D not certain. This CDR3 has 15 residues. Per germline, CDR1 SGHKS and CDR2 YYEKEE (reference sequence). V gave up 4 bases and J gave up 5 bases, with 15 bases separating them. In nucleotides, the CDR3 is TGTGCCAGCAGCCCGCGGATCGCTGAGACCGGGGAGCTGTTTTTT. Its translation is CASSPRIAETGELFF. Combining the CDR3 with reference TRBV5-5 and TRBJ2-2 gives the whole variable domain DAGVTQSPTHLIKTRGQQVTLRCSPISGHKSVSWYQQVLGQGPQFIFQYYEKEERGRGNFPDRFSARQFPNYSSELNVNALLLGDSALYLCASSPRIAETGELFFGEGSRLTVL.

This chain uses TRBV4-3 with TRBJ1-4, with a weak D call TRBD1 (5 bases). V lost 4 bases to trimming and J lost 4 bases, with 13 bases between them. Germline V gene lookup returns CDR1 LGHNA and CDR2 YSLEER. The CDR3 sequence is 15 residues long. CDR3 amino acids: CASSPQGLGNEKLFF. DNA for the CDR3: TGCGCCAGCAGCCCGCAGGGTCTTGGTAATGAAAAACTGTTTTTT.

The chain couples TRBV29-1 to TRBJ2-2; D gene ambiguous. The CDR3 runs 12 residues. Germline CDR1 and CDR2: SQVTM and ANQGSEA. V shed 6 bases and J shed 5 bases, with 10 bases lying between them. CDR3 loop: CSVLQPTGELFF. The CDR3, as DNA: TGCAGCGTCTTACAGCCGACCGGGGAGCTGTTTTTT.

The gene calls are TRBV15 and TRBJ2-1; D gene unclear. Trimming removed 1 base at V and 0 bases at J, with 7 bases between. Germline CDR1 reads LNHNV; CDR2 reads YYDKDF (reference sequence). The CDR3 is made up of 15 amino acids. The chain's CDR3 is CATSRVKSSYNEQFF. DNA for the CDR3: TGTGCCACCAGCAGAGTGAAGAGCTCCTACAATGAGCAGTTCTTC. Full variable domain (remainder filled in from reference TRBV15 and TRBJ2-1): DAMVIQNPRYQVTQFGKPVTLSCSQTLNHNVMYWYQQKSSQAPKLLFHYYDKDFNNEADTPDNFQSRRPNTSFCFLDIRSPGLGDTAMYLCATSRVKSSYNEQFFGPGTRLTVL.

About this clonotype: Germline and junction disagree at one end, which may indicate a read error. The rearrangement joins TRBV7-9 to TRBJ1-5, with 7 nucleotides matching TRBD1. Germline V CDR1 and CDR2: SEHNR, FQNEAQ (reference sequence). The CDR3 length is 15 residues. DNA of the CDR3: TGTGCCAGCAGCTCAGGAGGGGACAGCAAGCAGCCCCAGCATTTT. This encodes CASSSGGDSKQPQHF.

The chain is built from TRBV9 and TRBJ2-3; 8 bases line up with TRBD2. This CDR3 is built from 15 residues. Trimming at V came to 2 bases and at J to 5 bases, leaving 7 bases not matched to a gene. CDR1 is SGDLS and CDR2 is YYNGEE in the germline V gene. CDR3 region: CASSVSGEALDTQYF. CDR3 coding DNA: TGTGCCAGCAGCGTTAGCGGGGAGGCCTTAGATACGCAGTATTTT.

This chain links TRBV6-1 with TRBJ1-4; no clear D gene. CDR1 is MNHNS, CDR2 SASEGT, per germline. Trimming took 2 bases from V and 6 from J, leaving 7 bases between them. This CDR3 contains 13 residues. CDR3 bases: TGTGCCAGCAGTGAATGGAGGGATGAAAAACTGTTTTTT. Translation: CASSEWRDEKLFF.

The J gene is TRBJ2-2, the V gene TRBV30; 9 bases align to TRBD1. Germline-derived CDR1 and CDR2 are GTSNPN and SVGIG (reference sequence). This CDR3 spans 14 amino acids. V shed 8 bases, J shed 4 bases, and the junction held 8 bases outside the gene matches. CDR3 coding DNA: TGTGCCAGGACGGGACAGGGTTTCACCGGGGAGCTGTTTTTT. This sequence encodes CARTGQGFTGELFF. The whole variable domain, remainder taken from reference TRBV30 and TRBJ2-2, is SQTIHQWPATLVQPVGSPLSLECTVEGTSNPNLYWYRQAAGRGLQLLFYSVGIGQISSEVPQNLSASRPQDRQFILSSKKLLLSDSGFYLCARTGQGFTGELFFGEGSRLTVL.

The V gene is TRBV12-3 or TRBV12-4, the J gene TRBJ1-5; 10 bases are shared with TRBD1. The length of the CDR3 is 17 residues. With 6 bases clipped from V and 1 base from J, the junction kept 9 bases outside the gene matches. The CDR3 is CASSPGTGVVSNQPQHF. The CDR3 DNA is TGTGCCAGCAGCCCGGGGACAGGGGTCGTGAGCAATCAGCCCCAGCATTTT.

The chain has TRBV12-3 or TRBV12-4 and TRBJ1-4; a possible D gene is TRBD1 (6 bases). Trimming shortened V by 5 bases and J by 3 bases, and 10 bases separated the two germline ends. The CDR3 sequence is 14 residues long. Here the CDR3 DNA reads TGTGCCAGCAGTGTGGGGGGCTCTAATGAAAAACTGTTTTTT. Protein product: CASSVGGSNEKLFF.

The rearrangement uses TRBV7-9 and TRBJ2-4; 11 positions match TRBD2. The germline gives CDR1 SEHNR, CDR2 FQNEAQ (reference sequence). The J segment lost 1 base and the V segment lost 5 bases, leaving 13 bases of the junction unmatched. There are 19 residues in the CDR3. The CDR3 region is CASSTTSGGRLGAKNIQYF. CDR3 bases: TGTGCCAGCAGCACCACTAGCGGGGGACGTCTGGGGGCCAAAAACATTCAGTACTTC.

This clonotype has just a few counts. The chain couples TRBV5-1 to TRBJ1-4, with D possibly being TRBD1 (5 bases). Germline V gives CDR1 SGHRS, CDR2 YFSETQ. Trimming cost V 4 bases and J 7 bases, with 14 bases left between them. The CDR3 has 14 residues. DNA of the CDR3: TGCGCCAGCAGCCAGGACGTTAGGGGTGAAAAACTGTTTTTT. Translating it yields CASSQDVRGEKLFF.

The chain links TRBV6-6 to TRBJ2-1; D is perhaps TRBD2 (5 bases). The CDR3 spans 15 residues. Per the germline V gene, CDR1 is MNHNY and CDR2 is SVGAGI (reference sequence). Trimming stripped 2 bases from V and 6 bases from J, with 14 bases between. For the CDR3, the DNA is TGTGCCAGCAGTTACGGACTCTCACGGGGCAATGAGCAGTTCTTC. This sequence encodes CASSYGLSRGNEQFF.